The rows below give T cell receptor beta chains drawn from one sample of a study of blood T cells in healthy people across ages. TCRdb re-derived calls from the 5' RACE reads in MiXCR, one entry per CDR3 protein. This sample has around 800,000 distinct CDR3 sequences; around 25% occur once, and the top ten carry around 3%. The same data also contributed to another study, on T cells of mothers and their children.

The specimen was blood. The source of these receptors is a boy between 10 and 17 years old in good health. Both conserved end residues are trimmed from each CDR3.

>TRBJ2-4|TRBV20-1
SARDSRGGDIQY
>TRBJ1-2|TRBV3-1
ASSQSDGSTHGYT
>TRBJ2-5|TRBV3-1
ASSQSPAVLGETQY
>TRBJ2-5|TRBV9
ASSVADLSQTQY
>TRBJ2-1|TRBV12-3/TRBV12-4
ASSFNIRDREPNEQF
>TRBJ2-7|TRBV15
ATSRDRASGDY
>TRBJ1-6|TRBV12-3/TRBV12-4
ASSSQGSYNSPLH
>TRBJ2-7|TRBV7-2
ASSPGTGGEYEQY
>.|TRBV14
ASSQDWPELADNEQY
>TRBJ1-1|TRBV5-5
ASSLRQPMNTEAF
>TRBJ1-1|TRBV5-1
ASSGDFPEAF
>TRBJ1-1|TRBV3-1
ASSQDGGVGAF
>TRBJ2-7|TRBV20-1
SARAPTYEQY
>TRBJ2-5|TRBV20-1
SARPAGREETQY
>.|TRBV6-2/TRBV6-3
ASGGLAGGPYGQF
>TRBJ2-5|TRBV25-1
ASSECPPTGSRGQY
>TRBJ1-1|TRBV12-3/TRBV12-4
ASSLATFPNRNTEAF
>TRBJ2-3|TRBV28
ASSLGDRGRPDTQY
>TRBJ2-1|TRBV7-9
ASSFGPGEQF
>TRBJ2-1|TRBV7-9
ASSLGSSDFNEQF
>TRBJ1-1|TRBV20-1
SASSANTEAF
>TRBJ2-2|TRBV7-9
AKDEGNTGELF
>TRBJ2-7|TRBV12-3/TRBV12-4
ASRSRGSREQY